Shown below are 26 T cell receptor beta chains from a single sample sequenced in a study of T cells expressing NK-cell markers. TCRdb reworked the 5' RACE reads into one entry per CDR3 protein, no DNA. This table lists about 150,000 distinct CDR3 sequences. Input material: blood T cells: a sorted CD56 or NKG2C T cell subset, CD4+ or CD8+ T cells, or bulk PBMC T cells (not recorded which). All receptors derive from a woman in her 50s in good health.

V and J are TRBV14 and TRBJ2-3. Germline V gene data show CDR1 as SGHDN and CDR2 as FVKESK. CDR3 length equals 14 residues. The CDR3 here is CASSQESITDTQYF. Supplemented by reference TRBV14 and TRBJ2-3, the full variable domain reads EAGVTQFPSHSVIEKGQTVTLRCDPISGHDNLYWYRRVMGKEIKFLLHFVKESKQDESGMPNNRFLAERTGGTYSTLKVQPAELEDSGVYFCASSQESITDTQYFGPGTRLTVL.

The CDR3 protein is CASNRLAGDNEQFF. This chain uses TRBV27 with TRBJ2-1; with no DNA, the TCRdb D assignment of TRBD2 cannot be verified. The CDR3 runs 14 residues. The germline V gene encodes CDR1 MNHEY and CDR2 SMNVEV (reference sequence).

The chain employs TRBV24-1 and TRBJ2-6. Germline CDR1 reads KGHDR; CDR2 reads SFDVKD. The CDR3 loop spans 15 amino acids. CDR3 sequence: CATSERGSGANVLTF.

The CDR3 sequence is CASSPTVGKLFF. This chain joins TRBV6-2 or TRBV6-3 and TRBJ1-4. In germline, CDR1 is MNHEY, CDR2 SVGEGT. This CDR3 region has 12 residues.

This CDR3 reads CASAQTGTGETEAFF. The chain has TRBV4-1 and TRBJ1-1; with no DNA, the TCRdb D assignment of TRBD1 cannot be verified. CDR3 length: 15 residues. CDR1 is MGHRA and CDR2 is YSYEKL in the germline V gene.

The chain recombines TRBV12-3 or TRBV12-4 with TRBJ2-3. The CDR3 consists of 14 residues. CDR3 sequence reads: CASSYATNTDTQYF.

The rearrangement uses TRBV5-6 and TRBJ2-1. Looked up from germline, CDR1 is SGHDT and CDR2 is YYEEEE. CDR3 length equals 12 residues. The CDR3 loop reads CASSFFYNEQFF. Together with reference TRBV5-6 and TRBJ2-1, the CDR3 gives the full variable domain: DAGVTQSPTHLIKTRGQQVTLRCSPKSGHDTVSWYQQALGQGPQFIFQYYEEEERQRGNFPDRFSGHQFPNYSSELNVNALLLGDSALYLCASSFFYNEQFFGPGTRLTVL.

This sequence joins TRBV7-9 and TRBJ2-5; without DNA, the TCRdb call of TRBD2 cannot be checked. CDR3 size: 15 residues. Germline-derived CDR1 and CDR2 are SEHNR and FQNEAQ (reference sequence). The CDR3 sequence is CASSPETARRETQYF. Variable domain in full (rest from reference TRBV7-9 and TRBJ2-5): DTGVSQNPRHKITKRGQNVTFRCDPISEHNRLYWYRQTLGQGPEFLTYFQNEAQLEKSRLLSDRFSAERPKGSFSTLEIQRTEQGDSAMYLCASSPETARRETQYFGPGTRLLVL.

This chain joins TRBV9 and TRBJ2-4. CDR1 is SGDLS and CDR2 is YYNGEE in the germline V gene. The CDR3 length is 14 residues. The CDR3 here is CASGEDRGKNIQYF.

The chain couples TRBV27 to TRBJ1-4; no DNA is available, so the TRBD1 call from TCRdb remains unchecked. The CDR3 has 16 amino acids. Germline lookup yields CDR1 MNHEY and CDR2 SMNVEV (reference sequence). This chain's CDR3 is CASSFLPGRGNEKLFF.

The V call is TRBV7-9, the J call TRBJ2-1; TCRdb outputs TRBD2, but without DNA this stays unchecked. The CDR3 consists of 17 residues. The V gene's germline CDR1 is SEHNR and CDR2 FQNEAQ (reference sequence). The CDR3 protein is CASSPSGTSGRFDEQFF.

The rearrangement joins TRBV7-9 to TRBJ1-2. The CDR3 is 13 residues long. Germline lookup yields CDR1 SEHNR and CDR2 FQNEAQ (reference sequence). This CDR3 is CASSLDSRYGYTF.

The CDR3 sequence is CASSPRSANEQFF. V and J are TRBV28 and TRBJ2-1; TCRdb proposes TRBD2, but this gene call is untestable without DNA. The germline V gene has CDR1 MDHEN and CDR2 SYDVKM. This CDR3 spans 13 amino acids.

This chain uses TRBV5-1 with TRBJ1-3; TCRdb's D gene call, TRBD1, goes unchecked for lack of DNA. The CDR3 runs to 18 residues. Looked up from germline, CDR1 is SGHRS and CDR2 is YFSETQ. The CDR3 loop is CASSPGGAGLLSGNTIYF.

The chain combines TRBV27 with TRBJ2-3. Germline V gene data show CDR1 as MNHEY and CDR2 as SMNVEV (reference sequence). This CDR3 contains 13 residues. This CDR3 is CASSLIPVDTQYF.

The chain links TRBV12-3 or TRBV12-4 to TRBJ2-3. The CDR3 consists of 13 residues. CDR3 region: CASSHISVDTQYF.

The chain carries TRBV30 and TRBJ2-5; checking the TCRdb D call of TRBD1 is not possible without DNA. The CDR3 is 15 residues long. CDR1 is GTSNPN and CDR2 is SVGIG in the germline V gene (reference sequence). The CDR3 protein is CAWSPGLARQETQYF.

V usage is TRBV3-1 and J usage is TRBJ1-5. The length of the CDR3 is 14 residues. The germline gives CDR1 LGHDT, CDR2 YNNKEL (reference sequence). CDR3 amino acids: CASSQAGSSQPQHF.

The chain is built from TRBV28 and TRBJ2-1; TCRdb proposes TRBD2, but this gene call is untestable without DNA. Germline V lookup: CDR1 MDHEN, CDR2 SYDVKM. This CDR3 region has 17 residues. CDR3 sequence reads: CASILSGTQTLNNEQFF.

This chain connects TRBV7-9 to TRBJ2-3; TCRdb selects TRBD2, and the lack of DNA leaves this call unchecked. The CDR3 extends over 12 amino acids. Germline V gives CDR1 SEHNR, CDR2 FQNEAQ (reference sequence). CDR3 amino acids: CASTLPPDTQYF.

The chain links TRBV20-1 to TRBJ2-7. The CDR3 length is 12 residues. Germline V gene lookup returns CDR1 DFQATT and CDR2 SNEGSKA (reference sequence). The CDR3 sequence: CSARDMTVEQYF.

The chain uses TRBV7-9 and TRBJ2-3; the TCRdb call, TRBD1, lacks DNA for checking. Germline CDR1 and CDR2: SEHNR and FQNEAQ (reference sequence). This CDR3 comprises 14 residues. CDR3 sequence: CASSFDRSRGTQYF.

The chain couples TRBV7-6 to TRBJ2-2; the TCRdb D gene call, TRBD1, has no DNA to confirm it. CDR3 length: 20 residues. Germline values: CDR1 SGHVS, CDR2 FNYEAQ. The CDR3 spells CASSPPGPRSVGTNTGELFF.

The chain combines TRBV5-1 with TRBJ1-2; the D call from TCRdb, TRBD1, cannot be confirmed without DNA. CDR3 length: 13 residues. Per germline, CDR1 SGHRS and CDR2 YFSETQ. This CDR3 reads CASSFRDSYGYTF. The entire variable domain, with the rest obtained from reference TRBV5-1 and TRBJ1-2, is as follows: KAGVTQTPRYLIKTRGQQVTLSCSPISGHRSVSWYQQTPGQGLQFLFEYFSETQRNKGNFPGRFSGRQFSNSRSEMNVSTLELGDSALYLCASSFRDSYGYTFGSGTRLTVV.

The chain has TRBV11-2 and TRBJ2-1; TCRdb names TRBD2, which stays unverified in the absence of DNA. CDR3 size: 17 residues. Germline V CDR1 and CDR2: SGHAT, FQNNGV. The CDR3 sequence: CASSLVDGSGFYNEQFF.

The genes are TRBV5-1 and TRBJ2-7; the D call of TRBD1 rests on TCRdb alone, since no DNA is present to check it. This CDR3 is built from 14 residues. Germline CDR1 is SGHRS and CDR2 is YFSETQ. This CDR3 is CASSLVVGDHEQYF.